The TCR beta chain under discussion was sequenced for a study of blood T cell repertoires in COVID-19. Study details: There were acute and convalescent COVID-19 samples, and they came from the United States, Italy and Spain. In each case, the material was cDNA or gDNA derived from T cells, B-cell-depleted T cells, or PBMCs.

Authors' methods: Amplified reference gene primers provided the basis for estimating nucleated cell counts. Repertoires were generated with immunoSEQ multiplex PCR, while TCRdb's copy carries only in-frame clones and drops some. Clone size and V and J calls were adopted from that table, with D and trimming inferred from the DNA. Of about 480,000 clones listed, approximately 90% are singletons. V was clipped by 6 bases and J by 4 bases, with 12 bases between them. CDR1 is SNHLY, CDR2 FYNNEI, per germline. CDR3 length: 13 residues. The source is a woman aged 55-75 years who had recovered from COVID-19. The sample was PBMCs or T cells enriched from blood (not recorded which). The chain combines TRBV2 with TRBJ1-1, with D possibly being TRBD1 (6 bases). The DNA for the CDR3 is TGTGCCAGCAGAACAGGGAGTGGCACTGAAGCTTTCTTT. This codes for CASRTGSGTEAFF.